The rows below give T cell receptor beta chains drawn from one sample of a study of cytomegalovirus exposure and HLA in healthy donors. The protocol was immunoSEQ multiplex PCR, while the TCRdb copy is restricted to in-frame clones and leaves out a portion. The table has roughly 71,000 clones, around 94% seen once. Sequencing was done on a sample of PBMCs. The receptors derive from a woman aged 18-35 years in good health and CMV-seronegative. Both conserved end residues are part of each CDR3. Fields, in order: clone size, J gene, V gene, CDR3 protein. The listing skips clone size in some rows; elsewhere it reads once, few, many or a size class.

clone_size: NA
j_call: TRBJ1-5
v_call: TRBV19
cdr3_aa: CASSTRQDNQPQHF

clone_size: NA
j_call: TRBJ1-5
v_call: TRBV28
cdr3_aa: CASSPGATNQPQHF

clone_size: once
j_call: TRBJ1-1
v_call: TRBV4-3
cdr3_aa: CASSHVTGNTEAFF

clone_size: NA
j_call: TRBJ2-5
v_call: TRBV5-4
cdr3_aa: CASSLVATQETQYF

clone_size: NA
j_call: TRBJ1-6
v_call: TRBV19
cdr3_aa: CASSTDRGRSNSPLHF

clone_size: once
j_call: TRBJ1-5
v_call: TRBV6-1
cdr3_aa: CASSVMYSNQPQHF

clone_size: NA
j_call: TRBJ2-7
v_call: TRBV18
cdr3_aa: CASSPPGQGYEQYF

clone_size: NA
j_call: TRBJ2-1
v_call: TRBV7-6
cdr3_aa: CASSYGTGDNEQFF

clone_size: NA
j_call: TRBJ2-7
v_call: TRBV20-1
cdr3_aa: CSAGSSYEQYF

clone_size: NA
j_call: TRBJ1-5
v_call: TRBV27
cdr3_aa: CASKQRQGARDQPQHF

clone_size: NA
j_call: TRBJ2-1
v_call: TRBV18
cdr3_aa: CASSPNRDYNEQFF

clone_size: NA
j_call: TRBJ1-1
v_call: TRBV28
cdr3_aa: CASRGTGLEAFF

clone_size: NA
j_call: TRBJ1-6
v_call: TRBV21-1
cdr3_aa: CASSSPGTGKGVGFSPLHF

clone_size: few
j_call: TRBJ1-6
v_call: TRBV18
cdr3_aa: CASSPLGGYNSPLHF

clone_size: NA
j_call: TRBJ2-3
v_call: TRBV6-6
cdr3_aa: CASSRSAGDGTDTQYF

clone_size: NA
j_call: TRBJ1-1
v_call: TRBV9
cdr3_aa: CASSVSAVRGTTEAFF

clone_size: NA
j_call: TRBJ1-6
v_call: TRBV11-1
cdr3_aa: CASSLGRAYNSPLHF

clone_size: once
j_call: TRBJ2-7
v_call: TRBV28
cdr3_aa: CASSPREWEQYF

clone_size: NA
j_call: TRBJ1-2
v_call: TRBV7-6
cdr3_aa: CASSLGGTGFDYGYTF

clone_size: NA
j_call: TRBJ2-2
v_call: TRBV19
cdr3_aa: CASSIGPNTGELFF

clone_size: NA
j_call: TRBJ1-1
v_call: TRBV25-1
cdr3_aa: CASSEQGVTEAFF

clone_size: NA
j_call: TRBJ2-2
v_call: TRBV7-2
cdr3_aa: CASSYKGRDTGELFF